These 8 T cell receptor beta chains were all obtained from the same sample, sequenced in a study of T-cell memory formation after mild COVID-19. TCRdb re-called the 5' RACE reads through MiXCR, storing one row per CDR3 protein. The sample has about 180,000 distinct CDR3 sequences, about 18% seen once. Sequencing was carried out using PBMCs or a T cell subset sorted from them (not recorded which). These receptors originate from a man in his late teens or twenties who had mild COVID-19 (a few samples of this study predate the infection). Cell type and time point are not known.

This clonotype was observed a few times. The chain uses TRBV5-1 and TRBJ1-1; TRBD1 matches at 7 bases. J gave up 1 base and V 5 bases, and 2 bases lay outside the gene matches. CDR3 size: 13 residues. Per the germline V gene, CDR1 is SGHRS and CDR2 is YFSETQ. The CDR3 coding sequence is TGCGCCAGCAGGTGGACAGGGAACACTGAAGCTTTCTTT. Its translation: CASRWTGNTEAFF.

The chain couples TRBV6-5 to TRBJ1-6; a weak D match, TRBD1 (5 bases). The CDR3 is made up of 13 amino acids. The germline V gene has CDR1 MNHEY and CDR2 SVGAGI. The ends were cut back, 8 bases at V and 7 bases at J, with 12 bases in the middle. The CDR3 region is CASGRGRNSPLHF. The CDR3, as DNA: TGTGCCAGCGGACGGGGGAGGAATTCACCCCTCCACTTT.

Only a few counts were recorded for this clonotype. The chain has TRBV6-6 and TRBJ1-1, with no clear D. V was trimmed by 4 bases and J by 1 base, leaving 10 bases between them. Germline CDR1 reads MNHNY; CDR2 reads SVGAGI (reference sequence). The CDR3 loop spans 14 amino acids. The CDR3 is CASSSITSNTEAFF. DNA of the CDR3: TGTGCCAGCAGTTCCATTACCTCGAACACTGAAGCTTTCTTT.

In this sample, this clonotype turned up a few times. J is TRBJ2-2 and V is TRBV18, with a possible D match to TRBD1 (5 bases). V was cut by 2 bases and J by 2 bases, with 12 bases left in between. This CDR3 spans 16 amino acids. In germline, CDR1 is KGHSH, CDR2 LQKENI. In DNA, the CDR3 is TGTGCCAGCTCACCAAACGCTGGGGCCAACACCGGGGAGCTGTTTTTT. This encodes CASSPNAGANTGELFF.

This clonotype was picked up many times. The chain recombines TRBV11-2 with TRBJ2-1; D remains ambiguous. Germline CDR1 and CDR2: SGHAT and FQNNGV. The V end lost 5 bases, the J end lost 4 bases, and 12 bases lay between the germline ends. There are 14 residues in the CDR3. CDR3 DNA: TGTGCCAGCAGCATGAGTCCCGGATACAATGAGCAGTTCTTC. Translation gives CASSMSPGYNEQFF.

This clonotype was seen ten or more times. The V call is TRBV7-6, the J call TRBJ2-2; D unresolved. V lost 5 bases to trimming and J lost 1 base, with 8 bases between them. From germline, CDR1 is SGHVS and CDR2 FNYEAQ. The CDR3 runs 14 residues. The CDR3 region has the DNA TGTGCCAGCAGCCCGAGAGGGAACACCGGGGAGCTGTTTTTT. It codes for CASSPRGNTGELFF.

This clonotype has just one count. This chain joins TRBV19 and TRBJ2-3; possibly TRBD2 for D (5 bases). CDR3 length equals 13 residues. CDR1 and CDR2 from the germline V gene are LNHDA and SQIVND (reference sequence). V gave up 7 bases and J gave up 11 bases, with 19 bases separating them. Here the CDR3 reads CASNSELKGGQYF. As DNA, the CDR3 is TGTGCCAGTAACTCAGAGCTGAAAGGAGGGCAGTATTTT. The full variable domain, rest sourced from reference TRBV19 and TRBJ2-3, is DGGITQSPKYLFRKEGQNVTLSCEQNLNHDAMYWYRQDPGQGLRLIYYSQIVNDFQKGDIAEGYSVSREKKESFPLTVTSAQKNPTAFYLCASNSELKGGQYFGPGTRLTVL.

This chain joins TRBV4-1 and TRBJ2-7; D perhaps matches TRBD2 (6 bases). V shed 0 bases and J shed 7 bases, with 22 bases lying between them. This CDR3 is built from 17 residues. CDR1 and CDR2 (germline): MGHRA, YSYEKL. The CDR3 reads CASSQDPRSAGTWEQYF. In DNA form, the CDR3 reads TGCGCCAGCAGCCAAGACCCACGATCGGCAGGGACTTGGGAGCAGTACTTC.